What follows describes a single TCR beta chain. Its antigen is unidentified. The sample comes from a study of Graves' ophthalmopathy and Graves' hyperthyroidism. About the study: Before any treatment was given, at initial diagnosis, peripheral blood was collected. Whole-study results and caveats: Most thyroid clonotypes expanded beyond 0.001 frequency were also found in blood.

J gave up 4 bases and V 4 bases, and 6 bases lay outside the gene matches. Looked up from germline, CDR1 is LGHNA and CDR2 is YNFKEQ. This CDR3 is 15 amino acids long. Scientists amplified the TCR beta CDR3 regions from RNA transcripts. RT-PCR with HTBI primers came first, then second-round multiplex PCR. TCRdb re-derived calls from the multiplex PCR reads in MiXCR, one entry per CDR3 protein. There are about 400,000 distinct CDR3 sequences in the sample; approximately 20% occur only once, and roughly 1.6% lies in the top ten. The V call is TRBV4-2, the J call TRBJ2-7; 11 bases align to TRBD1. The origin of this receptor is a woman aged 18-30 years with Graves' ophthalmopathy. The sequenced sample was peripheral blood. CDR3 sequence: CASSPGTGGFYEQYF. For the CDR3, the DNA is TGTGCCAGCAGCCCCGGGACAGGGGGTTTTTACGAGCAGTACTTC.